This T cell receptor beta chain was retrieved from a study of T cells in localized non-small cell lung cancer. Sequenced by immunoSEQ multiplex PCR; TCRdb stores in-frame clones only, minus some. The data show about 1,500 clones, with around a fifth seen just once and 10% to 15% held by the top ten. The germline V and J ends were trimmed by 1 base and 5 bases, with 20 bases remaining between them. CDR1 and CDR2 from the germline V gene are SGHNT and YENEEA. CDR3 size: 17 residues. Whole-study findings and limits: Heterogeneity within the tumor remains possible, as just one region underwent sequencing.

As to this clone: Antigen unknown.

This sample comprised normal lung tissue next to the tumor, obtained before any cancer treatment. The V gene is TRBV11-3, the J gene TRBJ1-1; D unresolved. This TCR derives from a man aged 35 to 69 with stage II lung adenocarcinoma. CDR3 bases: TGTGCCAGCAGCTTAGTATATCAGAGGGCAGGCGAAACTGAAGCTTTCTTT. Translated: CASSLVYQRAGETEAFF.